This record concerns one T cell receptor beta chain sequence. Its antigen is still unknown. Sequencing used immunoSEQ multiplex PCR; TCRdb keeps in-frame clones, though not all of them. The table lists hundreds of thousands of clones, 65% to 85% of them singletons, with about 14% in the top ten. The source of the sample is a study of cytomegalovirus exposure and HLA in healthy donors. V gave up 6 bases and J gave up 3 bases, with 11 bases separating them. The CDR3 is 13 amino acids. Germline CDR1 and CDR2: SGHTA and FQGTGA. Findings and limits, study-wide: Researchers counted over 150 TCR beta chains as cytomegalovirus-associated.

This chain uses TRBV7-3 with TRBJ2-5; D is perhaps TRBD2 (5 bases). The clonotype comes from a woman in her 30s in good health and CMV-seropositive. Sample: PBMCs. The CDR3 DNA reads TGTGCCAGCAGATCGGACTCTGAAGAGACCCAGTACTTC. Translated: CASRSDSEETQYF. The full variable domain, completed using reference TRBV7-3 and TRBJ2-5, is GAGVSQTPSNKVTEKGKYVELRCDPISGHTALYWYRQSLGQGPEFLIYFQGTGAADDSGLPNDRFFAVRPEGSVSTLKIQRTERGDSAVYLCASRSDSEETQYFGPGTRLLVL.